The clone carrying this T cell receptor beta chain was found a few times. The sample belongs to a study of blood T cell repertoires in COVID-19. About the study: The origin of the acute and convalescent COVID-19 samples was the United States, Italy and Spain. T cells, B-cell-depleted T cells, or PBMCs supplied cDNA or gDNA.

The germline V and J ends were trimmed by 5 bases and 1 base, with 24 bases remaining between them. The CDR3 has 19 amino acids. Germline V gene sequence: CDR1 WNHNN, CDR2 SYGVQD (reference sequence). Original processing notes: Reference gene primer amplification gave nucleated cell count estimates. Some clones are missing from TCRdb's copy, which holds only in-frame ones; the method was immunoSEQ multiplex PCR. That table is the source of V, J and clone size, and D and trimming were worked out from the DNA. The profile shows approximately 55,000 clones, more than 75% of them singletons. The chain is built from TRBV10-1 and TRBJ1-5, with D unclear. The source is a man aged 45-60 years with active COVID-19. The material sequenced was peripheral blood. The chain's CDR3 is CASSNPWTGGQRSNQPQHF. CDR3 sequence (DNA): TGCGCCAGCAGTAACCCCTGGACGGGAGGTCAACGGAGCAATCAGCCCCAGCATTTT.